This TCR beta chain was documented in a study of Ad26.COV2.S vaccination and SARS-CoV-2 variants. Across the study: Into the muscle, Ad26.COV2.S was dosed once or twice, 56 days apart. Points from the study as a whole: Spike-specific TCR breadth in vaccine recipients exceeded that seen in placebo recipients. Breadth measured for non-spike TCRs was similar across vaccine and placebo recipients.

Note on this clone: Its antigen remains unidentified.

Sample treatment: about 20 received Ad26.COV2.S at low or high dose, single or two shots; about 5 received placebo; per-sample allocation not given. Day 63 after the first injection of vaccine or placebo was the sampling time. It was an adult aged 18-55 years in Boston who was the donor. The method was immunoSEQ multiplex PCR; TCRdb's version includes in-frame clones alone and lacks a portion of them. Of 300,000 to 400,000 clones in the sample, around 90% are singletons; the top ten hold about 3.5%. The CDR3 loop spans 14 amino acids. Germline V CDR1 and CDR2: MNHEY, SVGAGI. The V gene lost 0 bases and the J gene lost 8 bases, with 12 bases spanning the gap.

The chain has TRBV6-5 and TRBJ2-3; perhaps TRBD2 as D (5 bases). Here the sequenced sample was peripheral blood, taken in a trial of Ad26.COV2.S vaccine versus placebo. This TCR was sampled from a person between 18 and 59 years old who received the Ad26.COV2.S COVID-19 vaccine or a placebo. CDR3 loop: CASSYSRSEGTQYF. The CDR3, as DNA: TGTGCCAGCAGTTACTCGAGGTCTGAGGGTACGCAGTATTTT.